A single sample is the source of the 7 T cell receptor beta chains below, sequenced in a study of blood T cell repertoires in COVID-19. Sequencing was performed with immunoSEQ multiplex PCR; in TCRdb, only in-frame clones are kept and a portion is missing. The table records about 180,000 clones, around 87% of them present only once. Sequences were obtained from peripheral blood. The receptor source for this set is a man in his forties with active or convalescent COVID-19.

V usage is TRBV30 and J usage is TRBJ1-1; tentative D call: TRBD1 (5 bases). The germline V gene encodes CDR1 GTSNPN and CDR2 SVGIG (reference sequence). The length of the CDR3 is 12 residues. V gave up 2 bases and J gave up 4 bases, with 8 bases separating them. In DNA form, the CDR3 reads TGTGCCTGGAGTTTGGGGGGCACTGAAGCTTTCTTT. Translated: CAWSLGGTEAFF.

The gene calls are TRBV13 and TRBJ2-7; TRBD1 matches at 10 bases. Germline trimming cut 5 bases from V and 3 bases from J; bases unmatched to any gene: 7. The CDR3 sequence is 15 residues long. Germline loops: CDR1 PRHDT, CDR2 FYEKMQ (reference sequence). The CDR3 sequence is CASSRGQGPYYEQYF. The CDR3, as DNA: TGTGCCAGCAGCAGGGGACAGGGGCCCTACTACGAGCAGTACTTC.

V gene TRBV19 combines with J gene TRBJ1-5; D not certain. Germline V gives CDR1 LNHDA, CDR2 SQIVND (reference sequence). The CDR3 runs 15 residues. V was cut by 4 bases and J by 4 bases, with 14 bases left in between. CDR3 in amino acids: CASSTISGLNQPQHF. CDR3 DNA sequence: TGTGCCAGTAGTACCATCTCGGGTTTGAATCAGCCCCAGCATTTT.

J is TRBJ2-2 and V is TRBV9; 9 bases fit TRBD2. This CDR3 spans 16 amino acids. J gave up 3 bases and V 0 bases, and 3 bases lay outside the gene matches. Germline V gives CDR1 SGDLS, CDR2 YYNGEE. CDR3 nucleotide sequence: TGTGCCAGCAGCGTAGATGCGGGGGGGTACACCGGGGAGCTGTTTTTT. It is translated as CASSVDAGGYTGELFF.

This chain uses TRBV3-1 (or the pseudogene TRBV3-2) with TRBJ2-5; tentative D call: TRBD2 (6 bases). V lost 5 bases and J lost 2, with 18 bases in between. This CDR3 is 16 amino acids long. The germline V gene has CDR1 LGHDT and CDR2 YNNKEL (reference sequence). CDR3 sequence (DNA): TGTGCCAGCAGCTATTACGGGTTGCGGGATCAAGAGACCCAGTACTTC. Encoded protein: CASSYYGLRDQETQYF.

This clone has a handful of counts. The chain is built from TRBV28 and TRBJ1-3; D may be TRBD1 (5 bases). The germline V gene has CDR1 MDHEN and CDR2 SYDVKM. This CDR3 spans 15 amino acids. Trimming pared 10 bases from V and 2 bases from J, leaving 18 bases between. DNA for the CDR3: TGTGCCACCCGTTGGGGGGATCAAGCTGGAAACACCATATATTTT. It yields the protein CATRWGDQAGNTIYF.

The rearrangement joins TRBV4-1 to TRBJ2-7; TRBD2 agrees at 10 bases. The germline V gene encodes CDR1 MGHRA and CDR2 YSYEKL. The junction had 11 bases not matched to a gene; V was cut back by 0 bases and J by 3 bases. The CDR3 runs to 18 residues. The CDR3 loop reads CASSQDDSLAGDNYEQYF. The CDR3 DNA follows: TGCGCCAGCAGCCAAGATGATAGTCTAGCGGGGGACAACTACGAGCAGTACTTC.